This TCR beta chain was identified in a study of shared clonotypes between healthy human individuals. This clone was seen once. Its matching antigen is unknown. Germline assignment: CDR1 LGHNA and CDR2 YSLEER. The length of the CDR3 is 14 residues. The V end lost 1 base, the J end lost 4 bases, and 10 bases lay between the germline ends. General observations from the study: Sampling covered nothing but blood. Tissue TCR repertoires likely differ from those found in blood. About 5% of naive CD4 clonotypes were shared across a few donors. Depth of sequencing was expected to influence donor clonotype sharing.

Generated by immunoSEQ multiplex PCR, the TCRdb table keeps only in-frame clones and is missing some. The top ten clones hold almost 0.9% of a sample with about a million clones, 60% to 85% of them seen once. Sequencing was performed on memory CD4+ T cells from PBMCs. Subset meaning: CD45RA-negative fraction. V gene TRBV4-3 combines with J gene TRBJ1-2, with D possibly being TRBD1 (6 bases). The TCR comes from a man in his late teens or twenties in good health. Some clones in this sample may be carry-over from other donors' samples. CDR3 nucleotides: TGCGCCAGCAGCCAAGGAGGGGGGGCCTATGGCTACACCTTC. Translating it yields CASSQGGGAYGYTF.